These 4 T cell receptor beta chains came from one sample sequenced in a study of blood T cell repertoires in COVID-19. Sequencing was performed with immunoSEQ multiplex PCR; in TCRdb, only in-frame clones are kept and a portion is missing. The top ten clones hold roughly 5.1% of a sample with approximately 360,000 clones, about four fifths of them seen once. The sequencing sample was made of PBMCs or T cells enriched from blood (not recorded which). Receptors originate from a woman aged 50 to 65 who had recovered from COVID-19.

V gene TRBV6-5 combines with J gene TRBJ2-3, with 10 bases fitting TRBD2. Per germline, CDR1 MNHEY and CDR2 SVGAGI. There are 15 residues in the CDR3. After removal of 2 bases from V and 2 bases from J, the junction contained 1 base not matched to a gene. The CDR3 sequence is CASSYLAGVTDTQYF. CDR3 coding DNA: TGTGCCAGCAGTTACCTAGCGGGGGTCACAGATACGCAGTATTTT.

The chain combines TRBV5-6 with TRBJ2-7; 14 bases line up with TRBD2. The CDR3 has 15 residues. Trimming removed 4 bases from V and 6 bases from J; junction bases left unmatched: 6. Germline CDR1 reads SGHDT; CDR2 reads YYEEEE. CDR3 nucleotides: TGTGCCAGCAGCCTACCGGGACTAGCGGGAGCCGAGCAGTACTTC. This translates into CASSLPGLAGAEQYF.

This chain connects TRBV4-3 to TRBJ1-5, with D possibly TRBD1 on 5 matching bases. The CDR3 runs 15 residues. The germline CDR1 and CDR2 sequences are LGHNA and YSLEER. V dropped 8 bases and J dropped 9 bases, with 23 bases sitting between them. The chain's CDR3 is CASVNPDTDHRPQHF. The CDR3 coding sequence is TGCGCCAGCGTTAACCCGGACACGGACCATCGGCCCCAGCATTTT.

Only one count was recorded for this clone. The V and J genes are TRBV7-2 and TRBJ1-2, with D perhaps TRBD1 (5 bases). V was pared by 3 bases and J by 0 bases, with 17 bases between. Germline V gives CDR1 SGHTA, CDR2 FQGNSA. This CDR3 comprises 17 residues. The DNA for the CDR3 is TGTGCCAGCAGCTTGGCGGGGACCTCCATAGCTAACTATGGCTACACCTTC. Protein sequence: CASSLAGTSIANYGYTF.